Following are 21 T cell receptor beta chains from one sample sequenced in a study of T cell responses to AZD1222 COVID-19 vaccine. Data came from immunoSEQ multiplex PCR; TCRdb stores just in-frame clones and leaves some out. The data contain about 160,000 clones, 85% to 90% of them seen just once; the ten biggest clones take up 4.3%. Here the sequenced sample was peripheral blood, taken 28 days after the second AZD1222 dose. The source is an adult who received the AZD1222 COVID-19 vaccine.

The chain uses TRBV19 and TRBJ1-1; no clear D gene. V was cut by 3 bases and J by 0 bases, with 5 bases left in between. The CDR3 consists of 13 residues. Germline V lookup: CDR1 LNHDA, CDR2 SQIVND (reference sequence). In nucleotides, the CDR3 is TGTGCCAGTAGTATGTACATGAACACTGAAGCTTTCTTT. The encoded protein is CASSMYMNTEAFF.

The J gene is TRBJ1-2, the V gene TRBV7-2; D unclear. This CDR3 spans 12 amino acids. Germline V lookup: CDR1 SGHTA, CDR2 FQGNSA. The V and J ends lost 2 bases and 5 bases respectively, with 6 bases between them. This CDR3 is CASSLYGYGYTF. CDR3 bases: TGTGCCAGCAGCTTATACGGATATGGCTACACCTTC.

V gene TRBV15 combines with J gene TRBJ2-7; unclear D gene. This CDR3 has 13 amino acids. CDR1 is LNHNV and CDR2 is YYDKDF in the germline V gene (reference sequence). V was trimmed by 6 bases and J by 6 bases, leaving 15 bases between them. CDR3 nucleotide sequence: TGTGCCACCAGAGGCCAGCTTACAATCGAGCAGTACTTC. This encodes CATRGQLTIEQYF. Full variable domain (rest looked up from reference TRBV15 and TRBJ2-7): DAMVIQNPRYQVTQFGKPVTLSCSQTLNHNVMYWYQQKSSQAPKLLFHYYDKDFNNEADTPDNFQSRRPNTSFCFLDIRSPGLGDTAMYLCATRGQLTIEQYFGPGTRLTVT.

This chain links TRBV5-1 with TRBJ1-6; D unresolved. The CDR3 covers 15 residues. Germline V CDR1 and CDR2: SGHRS, YFSETQ. V lost 0 bases, J lost 9 bases, and 13 bases lay in between. The CDR3 DNA sequence: TGCGCCAGCAGCTTGGATCCGGGCTCCTCTTCACCCCTCCACTTT. Translated, it gives CASSLDPGSSSPLHF.

V usage is TRBV6-2 or TRBV6-3 and J usage is TRBJ1-5, with D perhaps TRBD1 (5 bases). CDR1 is MNHEY and CDR2 is SVGEGT in the germline V gene. This CDR3 region has 16 residues. V lost 3 bases and J 0 bases, leaving 12 bases between the germline ends. This chain's CDR3 is CASSYRGSHSNQPQHF. The DNA of the CDR3 is TGTGCCAGCAGTTATCGGGGGAGTCATAGCAATCAGCCCCAGCATTTT.

The chain couples TRBV5-1 to TRBJ2-2, with a tentative D call TRBD2 (6 bases). The CDR3 has 15 amino acids. V lost 2 bases, J lost 1 base, and 9 bases lay in between. Germline values: CDR1 SGHRS, CDR2 YFSETQ. CDR3 DNA sequence: TGCGCCAGCAGCTTTAATAGCGGGAACACCGGGGAGCTGTTTTTT. It specifies CASSFNSGNTGELFF.

The genes are TRBV25-1 and TRBJ2-7, with 10 nucleotides matching TRBD2. Looked up from germline, CDR1 is MGHDK and CDR2 is SYGVNS. The CDR3 has 16 amino acids. The V segment lost 1 base and the J segment 1 base; nucleotides outside the gene matches: 4. CDR3 protein: CASSESVAGGSYEQYF. In nucleotides, the CDR3 is TGTGCCAGCAGTGAATCGGTAGCGGGGGGTTCCTACGAGCAGTACTTC.

This clone was found once. The chain links TRBV27 to TRBJ2-5, with 9 nucleotides matching TRBD1. The J segment lost 9 bases and the V segment lost 3 bases, leaving 17 bases of the junction unmatched. Germline lookup yields CDR1 MNHEY and CDR2 SMNVEV (reference sequence). The length of the CDR3 is 17 residues. The CDR3 spells CASSFIFPRDRAMAQYF. The CDR3 DNA reads as TGTGCCAGCAGTTTTATCTTCCCCCGGGACAGGGCTATGGCCCAGTACTTC.

This clone occurred a few times. This rearrangement joins TRBV14 to TRBJ2-3; 9 positions match TRBD2. CDR3 length equals 15 residues. The ends lost 8 bases at V and 1 base at J; junction bases unmatched: 7. The germline CDR1 and CDR2 sequences are SGHDN and FVKESK. CDR3 sequence (DNA): TGTGCCAGCGGATGGACTAGCGACCGCACAGATACGCAGTATTTT. Translation: CASGWTSDRTDTQYF.

This chain links TRBV7-8 with TRBJ1-2; maybe TRBD1 (6 bases). V lost 1 base and J 8 bases, leaving 14 bases between the germline ends. The length of the CDR3 is 14 residues. Per germline, CDR1 SGHVS and CDR2 FQNEAQ. CDR3 residues: CASSLETGPVGYTF. The CDR3 DNA is TGTGCCAGCAGCTTAGAAACAGGGCCCGTCGGCTACACCTTC.

The chain couples TRBV5-1 to TRBJ1-1; D unclear. The V end lost 1 base, the J end lost 7 bases, and 8 bases lay between the germline ends. This CDR3 contains 12 residues. The germline V gene has CDR1 SGHRS and CDR2 YFSETQ. The CDR3 sequence: CASSLPNHEAFF. As DNA, the CDR3 is TGCGCCAGCAGCTTGCCCAACCATGAAGCTTTCTTT.

This clone was detected a few times. V usage is TRBV5-1 and J usage is TRBJ2-7; tentative D call: TRBD1 (6 bases). From germline, CDR1 is SGHRS and CDR2 YFSETQ. The CDR3 runs 14 residues. V lost 6 bases and J lost 2, with 15 bases in between. CDR3 residues: CASTQDSVTYEQYF. The CDR3 coding sequence is TGCGCCAGCACTCAGGACAGCGTAACCTACGAGCAGTACTTC.

The chain links TRBV14 to TRBJ2-1, with 7 bases that match TRBD1. CDR3 length: 15 amino acids. With V trimmed by 8 bases and J by 10 bases, 17 bases remained unmatched. The germline gives CDR1 SGHDN, CDR2 FVKESK. The CDR3 spells CASQSMVGTAVEQFF. In DNA, the CDR3 is TGTGCCAGCCAAAGTATGGTTGGGACAGCAGTAGAGCAGTTCTTC.

This chain uses TRBV6-1 with TRBJ2-2; 10 nucleotides agree with TRBD2. This CDR3 region has 15 residues. The germline CDR1 and CDR2 sequences are MNHNS and SASEGT. V shed 4 bases and J 6 bases; nucleotides not matched to a gene: 5. As DNA, the CDR3 is TGTGCCAGCAGTGGAGCGGGGGGGCCCTCCGGGGAGCTGTTTTTT. Translating it yields CASSGAGGPSGELFF.

This clone appeared a single time. The DNA for the CDR3 is TGTGCTAGTGGTTTGGACGTGTGGGAGGCTTTCTTT. Protein: CASGLDVWEAFF. The chain joins TRBV12-5 to TRBJ1-1, with unresolved D. CDR3 length: 12 amino acids. V was shortened by 1 base and J by 11 bases, with 11 bases between the two germline ends. CDR1 is LGHNT, CDR2 FRNRAP, per germline.

V gene TRBV10-3 combines with J gene TRBJ1-1; D remains unclear. Trimming shortened V by 2 bases and J by 1 base, and 5 bases separated the two germline ends. CDR3 size: 13 residues. Looked up from germline, CDR1 is ENHRY and CDR2 is SYGVKD. Written as DNA, the CDR3 is TGTGCCATCAGTGAGGGGTGGAACACTGAAGCTTTCTTT. Translated, it gives CAISEGWNTEAFF.

The CDR3, as DNA: TGTGCCAGCAGCAAAGGACTAGTCGGGGATGAGCAGTTCTTC. Its protein is CASSKGLVGDEQFF. This chain connects TRBV7-9 to TRBJ2-1; 7 bases line up with TRBD2. Per the germline V gene, CDR1 is SEHNR and CDR2 is FQNEAQ (reference sequence). The J segment lost 8 bases and the V segment lost 5 bases, leaving 9 bases of the junction unmatched. This CDR3 is built from 14 residues.

The rearrangement uses TRBV5-4 and TRBJ2-1; possible D gene TRBD2, 6 bases. Trimming took off 3 bases at V and 6 bases at J, with 10 bases between the two ends. Germline V gene sequence: CDR1 SGHNT, CDR2 YYREEE (reference sequence). The CDR3 contains 13 residues. CDR3 protein: CASSSGLINEQFF. In DNA, the CDR3 is TGTGCCAGCAGCTCCGGACTAATCAATGAGCAGTTCTTC.

The rearrangement links TRBV14 to TRBJ2-3, with D perhaps matching TRBD1 (5 bases). The CDR3 is made up of 15 amino acids. CDR1 is SGHDN, CDR2 FVKESK, per germline. Trimming stripped 4 bases from V and 6 bases from J, with 17 bases between. CDR3 in DNA: TGTGCCAGCAGCCTGGGAACAGGCGTTGCGGATACGCAGTATTTT. Translation: CASSLGTGVADTQYF.

The V gene is TRBV12-3 or TRBV12-4, the J gene TRBJ2-3; D possibly corresponds to TRBD1 (5 bases). The CDR3 runs 13 residues. With 3 bases removed from V and 7 bases from J, the gap between germline ends came to 11 bases. CDR3 DNA sequence: TGTGCCAGCAGTTTGCAGGGAAAGAATACGCAGTATTTT. Its translation is CASSLQGKNTQYF.

Relative to its sample, this clone is medium-sized. The chain has TRBV5-5 and TRBJ1-6; weak D call: TRBD1 (5 bases). Germline-derived CDR1 and CDR2 are SGHKS and YYEKEE (reference sequence). The V end lost 4 bases, the J end lost 11 bases, and 16 bases lay between the germline ends. The CDR3 is made up of 14 amino acids. The CDR3 reads CASSLPNAGAPLHF. DNA of the CDR3: TGTGCCAGCAGCCTCCCGAACGCGGGGGCACCCCTCCACTTT.